Following are 21 T cell receptor beta chains from one sample sequenced in a study of blood T cell repertoires in COVID-19. Assay: immunoSEQ multiplex PCR; the TCRdb copy retains only in-frame clones and omits some. The sample carries about 210,000 clones, approximately 91% recorded once. Sample: peripheral blood. These receptors all stem from a middle-aged woman with acute or convalescent COVID-19.

V is TRBV15 and J is TRBJ1-1; 11 bases fit TRBD1. Germline CDR1 and CDR2: LNHNV and YYDKDF (reference sequence). After removal of 5 bases from V and 8 bases from J, the junction contained 7 bases not matched to a gene. This CDR3 is built from 14 residues. CDR3 coding DNA: TGTGCCACCAGCCGTATGGGACAGGGGGTCGAAGCTTTCTTT. It specifies CATSRMGQGVEAFF. The full variable domain, with the rest looked up from reference TRBV15 and TRBJ1-1, is DAMVIQNPRYQVTQFGKPVTLSCSQTLNHNVMYWYQQKSSQAPKLLFHYYDKDFNNEADTPDNFQSRRPNTSFCFLDIRSPGLGDTAMYLCATSRMGQGVEAFFGQGTRLTVV.

The V gene is TRBV27, the J gene TRBJ1-4; TRBD1 matches at 11 bases. The CDR3 has 16 amino acids. The germline CDR1 and CDR2 sequences are MNHEY and SMNVEV (reference sequence). The V segment lost 5 bases and the J segment 11 bases; nucleotides outside the gene matches: 13. The CDR3 bases are TGTGCCAGCAGTCCGAACCCCGGGACAGGGGGGACTAAACTGTTTTTT. Its protein product is CASSPNPGTGGTKLFF. Full variable domain (missing parts from reference TRBV27 and TRBJ1-4): EAQVTQNPRYLITVTGKKLTVTCSQNMNHEYMSWYRQDPGLGLRQIYYSMNVEVTDKGDVPEGYKVSRKEKRNFPLILESPSPNQTSLYFCASSPNPGTGGTKLFFGSGTQLSVL.

This chain uses TRBV2 with TRBJ2-5, with D perhaps TRBD2 (5 bases). V lost 1 base, J lost 5 bases, and 5 bases lay in between. The germline V gene encodes CDR1 SNHLY and CDR2 FYNNEI. This CDR3 contains 12 residues. The CDR3 sequence: CASSEGGETQYF. CDR3 sequence (DNA): TGTGCCAGCAGTGAAGGAGGGGAGACCCAGTACTTC.

The rearrangement links TRBV19 to TRBJ1-4; D uncertain. CDR1 and CDR2 from the germline V gene are LNHDA and SQIVND (reference sequence). This CDR3 has 16 amino acids. Trimming shortened V by 3 bases and J by 8 bases, and 19 bases separated the two germline ends. CDR3 residues: CASSIRGGGLAEKLFF. CDR3 sequence (DNA): TGTGCCAGTAGTATCCGGGGTGGAGGGCTTGCGGAAAAACTGTTTTTT.

The chain couples TRBV4-2 to TRBJ1-3; 7 bases are a match to TRBD1. Germline V lookup: CDR1 LGHNA, CDR2 YNFKEQ. J gave up 0 bases and V 0 bases, and 5 bases lay outside the gene matches. The CDR3 has 17 residues. The CDR3, as DNA: TGTGCCAGCAGCCAAGACCAGGGGACAGTCTCTGGAAACACCATATATTTT. It codes for CASSQDQGTVSGNTIYF.

The chain employs TRBV11-3 and TRBJ1-1, with D hard to call. Germline CDR1 SGHNT, CDR2 YENEEA. With 1 base removed from V and 11 bases from J, the gap between germline ends came to 14 bases. The CDR3 contains 13 residues. CDR3 sequence reads: CASSLGTDTAAFF. The CDR3 DNA reads TGTGCCAGCAGCTTAGGTACTGACACCGCCGCTTTCTTT.

This clone was seen once. CDR3 region: CASSRTSGKGDEKLFF. The CDR3 DNA reads TGTGCCAGCAGCCGGACGTCAGGGAAAGGGGATGAAAAACTGTTTTTT. This chain uses TRBV14 with TRBJ1-4; tentative D call: TRBD1 (5 bases). The CDR3 sequence is 16 residues long. Trimming took off 4 bases at V and 6 bases at J, with 18 bases between the two ends. CDR1 is SGHDN and CDR2 is FVKESK in the germline V gene.

The CDR3 DNA reads TGCGCCAGCAGCCAACCTACAGCACGCACTGAAGCTTTCTTT. Residues: CASSQPTARTEAFF. V gene TRBV4-1 combines with J gene TRBJ1-1; D remains ambiguous. Germline V CDR1 and CDR2: MGHRA, YSYEKL. The CDR3 totals 14 residues. Trimming removed 2 bases from V and 4 bases from J, with 11 bases in between.

This rearrangement joins TRBV6-1 to TRBJ2-2; TRBD2 matches 9 bases. The junction had 5 bases not matched to a gene; V was cut back by 4 bases and J by 2 bases. Germline V gene lookup returns CDR1 MNHNS and CDR2 SASEGT. CDR3 length: 16 residues. The CDR3, as DNA: TGTGCCAGCAGTGGGCTAGCGGGGTTAAACACCGGGGAGCTGTTTTTT. Translation gives CASSGLAGLNTGELFF.

This chain uses TRBV7-9 with TRBJ2-1; TRBD1 matches 9 bases. The CDR3 runs 14 residues. J gave up 10 bases and V 4 bases, and 8 bases lay outside the gene matches. The V gene's germline CDR1 is SEHNR and CDR2 FQNEAQ (reference sequence). CDR3 sequence: CASSSGTGHLEQFF. Written as DNA, the CDR3 is TGTGCCAGCAGCTCCGGGACAGGGCACCTAGAGCAGTTCTTC.

The chain links TRBV2 to TRBJ1-6, with a weak D call TRBD1 (6 bases). Germline assignment: CDR1 SNHLY and CDR2 FYNNEI. The CDR3 length is 18 residues. Trimming stripped 7 bases from V and 0 bases from J, with 19 bases between. CDR3 bases: TGTGCCAGCATGCACTATCGGGACATGAGCTCCTATAATTCACCCCTCCACTTT. Amino acids: CASMHYRDMSSYNSPLHF.

Worth noting for this clone: This same CDR3 is encoded by further DNA sequences in the sample. The chain is built from TRBV12-3 or TRBV12-4 and TRBJ1-1; no firm D call. Trimming took 3 bases from V and 3 from J, leaving 8 bases between them. This CDR3 has 13 amino acids. DNA for the CDR3: TGTGCCAGCAGTTTCGGGCGGGACACTGAAGCTTTCTTT. This translates into CASSFGRDTEAFF.

Only one count was recorded for this clone. The V gene is TRBV11-2, the J gene TRBJ1-3, with 7 bases matching TRBD1. After removal of 8 bases from V and 0 bases from J, the junction contained 4 bases not matched to a gene. The CDR3 totals 14 residues. Germline CDR1 is SGHAT and CDR2 is FQNNGV. This chain's CDR3 is CASRQGLSGNTIYF. As DNA, the CDR3 is TGTGCCAGCCGACAGGGCCTCTCTGGAAACACCATATATTTT.

The rearrangement links TRBV5-1 to TRBJ1-4, with 8 bases identical to TRBD1. Unmatched junction bases numbered 8, after V lost 0 bases and J lost 7 bases. The CDR3 length is 16 residues. Germline V gene sequence: CDR1 SGHRS, CDR2 YFSETQ. As DNA, the CDR3 is TGCGCCAGCAGCTTGGTTCAGGGGGCTCTGAGTGAAAAACTGTTTTTT. Its translation: CASSLVQGALSEKLFF. Using reference TRBV5-1 and TRBJ1-4 for the parts outside the CDR3, the full variable domain is KAGVTQTPRYLIKTRGQQVTLSCSPISGHRSVSWYQQTPGQGLQFLFEYFSETQRNKGNFPGRFSGRQFSNSRSEMNVSTLELGDSALYLCASSLVQGALSEKLFFGSGTQLSVL.

The chain is built from TRBV7-2 and TRBJ1-6; possible D gene TRBD1, 5 bases. The V gene lost 5 bases and the J gene lost 6 bases, with 14 bases spanning the gap. The germline CDR1 and CDR2 sequences are SGHTA and FQGNSA. The length of the CDR3 is 15 residues. The CDR3 region is CASSLDGTVNSPLHF. Here the CDR3 DNA reads TGTGCCAGCAGCCTTGATGGGACTGTTAATTCACCCCTCCACTTT.

J is TRBJ2-2 and V is TRBV12-3 or TRBV12-4; D is undetermined. V lost 6 bases and J lost 0, with 5 bases in between. The CDR3 length is 13 residues. CDR3 region: CASRAPNTGELFF. The CDR3 coding sequence is TGTGCCAGCAGAGCGCCGAACACCGGGGAGCTGTTTTTT.

The chain combines TRBV2 with TRBJ1-6; the D gene is possibly TRBD1 (6 bases). Trimming removed 10 bases at V and 6 bases at J, with 22 bases between. Per germline, CDR1 SNHLY and CDR2 FYNNEI. CDR3 length: 16 amino acids. In DNA form, the CDR3 reads TGTGCCACCACGACCCTACAGGGAGAGGGTAATTCACCCCTCCACTTT. Its protein is CATTTLQGEGNSPLHF.

The V and J genes are TRBV12-3 or TRBV12-4 and TRBJ1-2, with unresolved D. This CDR3 has 13 residues. V lost 3 bases and J lost 6, with 11 bases in between. As DNA, the CDR3 is TGTGCCAGCAGTTTTTCGGAGACGGATGGCTACACCTTC. Translating it yields CASSFSETDGYTF.

For the CDR3, the DNA is TGCGCCAGCAAAGAGACAGGGGGCGGTGGAGAGACCCAGTACTTC. Its protein is CASKETGGGGETQYF. The V call is TRBV5-1, the J call TRBJ2-5; 10 bases match TRBD1. Unmatched junction bases numbered 9, after V lost 6 bases and J lost 4 bases. CDR3 length: 15 residues. CDR1 SGHRS and CDR2 YFSETQ come from the germline V gene. Filled out from reference TRBV5-1 and TRBJ2-5, the complete variable domain reads KAGVTQTPRYLIKTRGQQVTLSCSPISGHRSVSWYQQTPGQGLQFLFEYFSETQRNKGNFPGRFSGRQFSNSRSEMNVSTLELGDSALYLCASKETGGGGETQYFGPGTRLLVL.

In this sample, this clone turned up many times. The rearrangement joins TRBV11-2 to TRBJ1-1; the match to TRBD1 covers 7 bases. The trim removed 5 bases at V and 0 bases at J, leaving 9 bases unmatched. Germline V gene data show CDR1 as SGHAT and CDR2 as FQNNGV. This CDR3 is 16 amino acids long. CDR3 loop: CASSPTLTGMNTEAFF. The CDR3 nucleotides read TGTGCCAGCAGCCCTACACTGACAGGGATGAACACTGAAGCTTTCTTT.

This chain uses TRBV6-5 with TRBJ2-7; D might be TRBD1 (5 bases). Germline V gene lookup returns CDR1 MNHEY and CDR2 SVGAGI. This CDR3 has 14 residues. CDR3 protein: CVQRSGHRYYEQYV. CDR3 nucleotides: TGTGTCCAGCGCTCCGGCCACAGGTACTACGAGCAGTACGTC.